This is a list of T cell receptor beta chains from one sample in a study of CD8+ T cells in alopecia areata. Profiling relied on immunoSEQ multiplex PCR, and the TCRdb table lists in-frame clones only, not all of them. This table holds fewer than 200,000 clones, approximately 59% found once. Sequenced material: CD4+ T cells sorted from blood, taken at week 0. The receptor set was obtained from a human donor with alopecia areata. CDR3s include the opening cysteine and the closing phenylalanine or tryptophan. A D gene is named only where the DNA matches it firmly. Expanded clones get a size class; other rows say once, few or many, or leave the size out.

.	few	TRBV4-2	TRBJ2-7	TGTGCCAGCAGCCAAGAAGGGGCAGCAGGCTACGAGCAGTACTTC	CASSQEGAAGYEQYF
.	.	TRBV7-2	TRBJ1-5	TGTGCCAGCAGCTTAGGCAGGGGATCTAATCAGCCCCAGCATTTT	CASSLGRGSNQPQHF
.	.	TRBV29-1	TRBJ2-1	TGCAGCGTAAGAGGGGGAGCCTACAATGAGCAGTTCTTC	CSVRGGAYNEQFF
.	.	TRBV6-1	TRBJ1-1	TGTGCCGGCAGTTTACAGGGAGGAGAAGCTTTCTTT	CAGSLQGGEAFF
TRBD1	once	TRBV29-1	TRBJ2-2	TGCAGCGTTGCAGGGGGCGGGTACACCGGGGAGCTGTTTTTT	CSVAGGGYTGELFF
.	.	TRBV4-1	TRBJ2-4	TGCGCCAGCAGCCAAGGAGCCGTGGGTGTAAACATTCAGTACTTC	CASSQGAVGVNIQYF
.	.	TRBV7-2	TRBJ1-5	TGTGCCAGCAGCCCGGCAAAGCCCCAGCATTTT	CASSPAKPQHF
.	once	TRBV29-1	TRBJ2-2	TGCAGCGTTGTTGGGGTGAACACCGGGGAGCTGTTTTTT	CSVVGVNTGELFF
.	.	TRBV29-1	TRBJ2-3	TGCAGCGTGGGGGCCTTTCCATACACAGATACGCAGTATTTT	CSVGAFPYTDTQYF
.	.	TRBV10-3	TRBJ2-7	TGTGCCATCAGTGCGAATGGCCACCAGTACTTC	CAISANGHQYF
.	.	TRBV4-1	TRBJ1-1	TGCGCCAGCAGCCAAGTGGGGTCTCGGGCTTTCTTT	CASSQVGSRAFF
TRBD1	.	TRBV6-1	TRBJ2-7	TGTGCCAGCTCGAAACAGGGGGTGGGCTACGAGCAGTACTTC	CASSKQGVGYEQYF
.	.	TRBV9	TRBJ1-4	TGTGCCAGCAGCGTAGACGGACGGAGACTGTTTTTT	CASSVDGRRLFF
TRBD2	.	TRBV30	TRBJ2-3	TGTGCCTGGAGTGTAAGGTTTGGGACTAGCGGGTCCAGGGATACGCAGTATTTT	CAWSVRFGTSGSRDTQYF
.	.	TRBV23-1	TRBJ1-1	TGCGCCAGCAGGGGGGGGAGTACTGAAGCTTTCTTT	CASRGGSTEAFF
TRBD2	.	TRBV19	TRBJ2-5	TGTGCCAGTAGAGATCCCGGGACTAGCAAAGAGACCCAGTACTTC	CASRDPGTSKETQYF
.	.	TRBV6-5	TRBJ1-1	TGTGCCAGCAGCCGGAACACTGAAGCTTTCTTT	CASSRNTEAFF
.	.	TRBV2	TRBJ1-5	TGTGCCAGCAGTGGGGACGGAATCAATCAGCCCCAGCATTTT	CASSGDGINQPQHF
.	.	TRBV12-5	TRBJ1-6	TGTGCTAGTGGGAGTCTACAGAGCTCCTATAATTCACCCCTCCACTTT	CASGSLQSSYNSPLHF
TRBD1	.	TRBV29-1	TRBJ1-1	TGCAGCGCCGTCAGGGGGCCTGGTGGGACTGAAGCTTTCTTT	CSAVRGPGGTEAFF
.	.	TRBV19	TRBJ1-2	TGTGCCAGTACCCTGGGGGCAGTCGGCTATGGCTACACCTTC	CASTLGAVGYGYTF
.	.	TRBV6-1	TRBJ1-1	TGTGCCAGCAGGGATGTCGCTGAAGCTTTCTTT	CASRDVAEAFF
.	.	TRBV5-1	TRBJ2-5	TGCGCCAGCAGCCGGGACATTCAAGAGACCCAGTACTTC	CASSRDIQETQYF
.	.	TRBV5-1	TRBJ1-1	TGCGCCAGCAGCCCAACAGGGATAGGGCACACTGAAGCTTTCTTT	CASSPTGIGHTEAFF
TRBD1	.	TRBV9	TRBJ2-2	TGTGCCAGCAGCGTATCAGGGGGGAACACCGGGGAGCTGTTTTTT	CASSVSGGNTGELFF
.	.	TRBV5-1	TRBJ1-1	TGCGCCAGCAGAAAAGACGGGGGAGCGAACACTGAAGCTTTCTTT	CASRKDGGANTEAFF
.	.	TRBV9	TRBJ1-5	TGTGCCAGCACCGGAAAATCCCCGGTCCAGGGACGGCGCAATCAGCCCCAGCATTTT	CASTGKSPVQGRRNQPQHF
.	.	TRBV4-1	TRBJ2-2	TGCGCCAGCAGCCAAGTTTCCGGGGAGCTGTTTTTT	CASSQVSGELFF
.	.	TRBV5-1	TRBJ1-1	TGCGCCAGCAGCGTCGAGGGGATGAACACTGAAGCTTTCTTT	CASSVEGMNTEAFF
TRBD1	.	TRBV5-1	TRBJ1-4	TGCGCCAGCAGTTCGACAGGGCTCTCTAATGAAAAACTGTTTTTT	CASSSTGLSNEKLFF
TRBD1	.	TRBV7-9	TRBJ1-2	TGTGCCAGCAGCATCGGAACCGGGACAGGGGGCTACACCTTC	CASSIGTGTGGYTF
.	few	TRBV6-1	TRBJ1-2	TGTGCCATCAGTGAGTCAGGGGACATTGTCGCCTATGGCTACACCTTC	CAISESGDIVAYGYTF
.	.	TRBV5-1	TRBJ1-6	TGCGCCAGCCGGACAAATAATTCACCCCTCCACTTT	CASRTNNSPLHF
.	.	TRBV7-6	TRBJ2-5	TGTGCCAGCAGCTTTTCGGGGTGGGAGACCCAGTACTTC	CASSFSGWETQYF
.	.	TRBV7-2	TRBJ2-3	TGTGCCAGCAGTCCGACGGGGTACACAGATACGCAGTATTTT	CASSPTGYTDTQYF
.	.	TRBV9	TRBJ1-4	TGTGCCAGCAGCCCGCGAGGTGGGCTTGAAAAACTGTTTTTT	CASSPRGGLEKLFF
.	.	TRBV28	TRBJ2-5	TGTGCCAGCAGTTGGCATTACGGGACATTTGAAGAGACCCAGTACTTC	CASSWHYGTFEETQYF
.	.	TRBV30	TRBJ1-2	TGTGCCTGGAGTGTGTCGGCCGATGGCTACACCTTC	CAWSVSADGYTF
.	few	TRBV6-1	TRBJ2-7	TGTGCCATCAGGGCCCAGGGCAGCGACGAGCAGTACTTC	CAIRAQGSDEQYF
.	.	TRBV2	TRBJ2-5	TGTGCCAGCAGCGCCCAGGGCCAAGAGACCCAGTACTTC	CASSAQGQETQYF
TRBD2	.	TRBV6-5	TRBJ2-5	TGTGCCAGCAGGGAGGGACTAGCGGGGGTTGAGACCCAGTACTTC	CASREGLAGVETQYF
.	.	TRBV4-2	TRBJ2-1	TGTGCCAGCAGCCTGGGCAGCGGCAATGAGCAGTTCTTC	CASSLGSGNEQFF
TRBD2	few	TRBV5-1	TRBJ2-3	TGCGCCAGCACCAAGCTAGCGGGGGACAACACAGATACGCAGTATTTT	CASTKLAGDNTDTQYF
.	.	TRBV5-1	TRBJ1-2	TGCGCCAGCAGCCTTGACGGTGGGAACTATGGCTACACCTTC	CASSLDGGNYGYTF
.	.	TRBV29-1	TRBJ2-7	TGCAGCGTTGGAATCGTTGGCACCACCTACGAGCAGTACTTC	CSVGIVGTTYEQYF
TRBD2	few	TRBV5-1	TRBJ2-5	TGCGCCAGCAGACCGACCGGGACTAGCAAAGAGACCCAGTACTTC	CASRPTGTSKETQYF
.	.	TRBV2	TRBJ2-5	TGTGCCAGCTCCGGGGTGCTCGGAGAGACCCAGTACTTC	CASSGVLGETQYF
.	few	TRBV11-3	TRBJ1-1	TGTGCCAGCAGCGAAGGGCTCGACACTGAAGCTTTCTTT	CASSEGLDTEAFF
.	.	TRBV25-1	TRBJ1-4	TGTGCCAGCAGTACTGAGGGGCCTATAGGAAAACTGTTTTTT	CASSTEGPIGKLFF
.	.	TRBV2	TRBJ2-4	TGTGCCAGCAGTGAATCGTTAGCCAAAAACATTCAGTACTTC	CASSESLAKNIQYF
.	few	TRBV7-3	TRBJ2-3	TGTGCCAGCAGCTTAACCGGGGGTACAGATACGCAGTATTTT	CASSLTGGTDTQYF
.	.	TRBV29-1	TRBJ2-1	TGCAGCGTTGAAGATCTGGGGGGTTTGAAAAATGAGCAGTTCTTC	CSVEDLGGLKNEQFF